The T cell receptor (gamma chain) under discussion was sequenced for a study of gamma delta lymphoproliferative disorders and STAT genes (dated by TCRdb to 2017 to 2018). Regarding the complete study: Gamma-chain libraries were prepared from at least 50 ng of genomic DNA using the LymphoTrack Dx TCRG Assay. Because no corresponding Invivoscribe delta assay was available, delta-chain libraries were prepared according to the EuroClonality-NGS working group standard operating procedure. To confirm results, a couple of gamma-chain samples and all delta-chain samples were sequenced twice. Within a larger immunophenotypic and STAT-mutation study, TCR gamma and delta CDR3 repertoires were profiled by deep sequencing in Tgammadelta lymphoproliferative disease patients and healthy controls.

For both patients and controls, peripheral blood mononuclear cells were isolated, and the genomic DNA from these cells was used for TCR sequencing. As controls, approximately 23 healthy adult blood donors (median age roughly 66 years; about 12 males and around 11 females) were included and were matched to patients for age and sex. Including cysteine and phenylalanine, the CDR3 has 16 amino acids. Remarks on this clone: The antigen it binds to is not known. It is unclear where the CDR3 begins or ends on the DNA, so no DNA is shown, and the CDR3 is as TCRdb lists it.

In both library preparation methods, multiplex PCR was run with primers aimed at the conserved V and J regions of the TCR genes. Amplicons were purified, pooled and sequenced on an Illumina MiSeq platform. Turning to the authors' computational methods: V(D)J alignment, clonotype assembly and translation were handled by MiXCR, while functionality assessment and CDR3 repertoire analyses were done with VDJtools. The IMGT definition of CDR3 was applied, and only productive sequences using functional genes were analyzed, with ORF genes and pseudogenes left out. A custom Python script searched for identical amino acid CDR3s of major clonotypes (frequency >=5%) across all patients and controls. A one-sided non-parametric Wilcoxon test was used to compare clonotype frequencies between patients and controls. After TCRdb called clones again from the public reads with CATT, rows with identical DNA were merged. TCRdb, not the authors, supplied the V and J calls. The sample data list about 1,500 gamma-chain clones, and approximately 9.8% of these were observed just once. In total, the top ten clones hold around 25% of the sample.

Overall study outcomes, separate from this receptor: Control T cells were likely spread across varied maturation stages, whereas leukemic cells were skewed toward terminal effectors, which potentially limits comparisons between patients and controls. Nearly all major patient gamma and delta clonotypes were public, shared with at least one healthy donor; only two gamma clonotypes were private to disease. When whole repertoires were clustered, patient gamma repertoires were grouped separately from healthy controls, whereas no separation between groups was observed for delta repertoires. The authors noted that NGS specificity may be reduced at low frequencies, so the public or private nature of leukemic clones needs confirmation.

The V gene call is TRGV10, and the J gene call is absent. TRGV10 carries the ORF label, with uncertain function. The TCR comes from a human donor in good health. Source material: blood. The CDR3 reads CTTVLRGIALYYKKLF.